This T cell receptor (beta chain) was sequenced in a study of cytomegalovirus exposure and HLA in healthy donors (dated 2017 in TCRdb). Describing the broader study: In an earlier analysis of fewer than 750 of the donors, approximately 300 Gb of sequence data and 90 million to 130 million unique TCR beta sequences from roughly 180 million T cells were reported. An early release that covered about 600 HLA-typed donors contained approximately 290 gigabases of sequencing data and approximately 85 million unique TCR sequences. The genetic ancestry cluster associated with self-reported Caucasian donors included about four fifths of the 300 to 450 genotyped donors. The aim of the study was to test whether cataloging public T cell receptors could identify signatures of past pathogen exposure. The study used immunosequencing to profile the T cell repertoires of several hundred subjects and linked those repertoires to cytomegalovirus serostatus. In addition to the first cohort of around 670 subjects, a separate validation cohort of approximately 130 different subjects was used. The study combined high-throughput TCR immunosequencing, statistical association of individual TCRs with disease status, and machine learning to predict cytomegalovirus infection status. In a later analysis, previously published TCR beta repertoires from several hundred donors were re-analyzed and high-resolution HLA genotyping was added so that TCR occurrence patterns could be studied. In the later analysis, no new phenotypic data were used to find candidate immune exposures; instead, reliance was placed on TCR beta sequences and their occurrence across donors. An earlier analysis of some 600 of the donors applied high-throughput TCR beta sequencing to assess whether each TCR beta V gene segment acted as functional or pseudogenic. Donor age, sex, ethnicity and CMV serostatus were compiled together with the repertoire data. A later genetic analysis used genome-wide SNP genotypes for 398 of the 666 donors, treating that subset as a discovery cohort. Every discovery cohort repertoire had been produced on one sequencing platform. HLA typing included class I and class II loci at four-digit resolution. Typing coverage varied by locus: roughly 629-640 donors for A, B, C, DRB1 and DQB1; around 560 for DQA1; more than 600 for DPA1; 450 to 480 for DPB1. Roughly five DR-DQ haplotypes were handled as single units for association and clustering because linkage in the cohort was strong. Among some 400 genotyped donors of the cohort, an average of around 220,000 unique TCR beta nucleotide sequences was sequenced per donor, of which about 19% were non-productive. Overall results and qualifications from the work: A further reported finding was that TCR beta sequences accurately predicted the HLA-A and HLA-B alleles for most subjects in the first cohort. Immune exposure information for the cohort was limited to CMV serostatus. A cluster of highly shared sequence variants was judged likely to be a technical artifact of the sequencing pipeline. In a later analysis, most CMV-associated TCR beta chains were found to appear HLA-restricted, with HLA associations seemingly driven largely by CMV exposure. In this cohort, only TCR beta chains were sequenced, and detectable features were limited by the absence of alpha or paired-chain data. According to the authors, the approach could potentially be generalized to other disease states and immunological phenotypes. The classifier was reported to diagnose cytomegalovirus status with high specificity and sensitivity in both the original and validation cohorts. Roughly 15 rarely observed V segments, including chromosome 9 orphons, were excluded from the earlier analysis of about 610 of the donors because counts were too low. In a later analysis, the rate of TCR association differed among HLA loci, with DRB1 alleles having the most associated TCRs and HLA-C alleles having the fewest. Across donors, most TCR sequences were observed very rarely, whereas some public TCRs were present in many individuals. Correlated functional status among segregating V segments might reflect linkage disequilibrium, but an unknown experimental factor could not be ruled out. In a later analysis, HLA-associated TCR beta chains showed more clonal expansion and lower generation probabilities than non-associated chains that were equally common. In vitro tests confirmed that a few of the cytomegalovirus-associated TCR beta chains recognize cytomegalovirus antigens. Compared with the approximately 670-donor mean, donors in an Asian-associated ancestry cluster had fewer N-insertions in productive TCRs, according to a later genetic analysis. Several of the top co-occurrence clusters appeared to be linked to parvovirus B19, influenza, CMV and Epstein-Barr virus, according to a later analysis. Broadly in line with IMGT annotations, most TCR beta V segments showed up in productive rearrangements about 87% or about 30% of the time in an earlier analysis of several hundred of the donors. V-gene and J-gene trimming of TCR beta chains was associated with a missense DCLRE1C variant in a later genetic analysis, and the association was replicated in an independent cohort. The study gave a list of under 200 TCR beta chains associated with cytomegalovirus. Specific HLA alleles were associated with 15,000 to 20,000 TCR beta sequences at a false discovery rate of 0.05 in a later analysis. Because HLA typing was unavailable for some donors at each locus, only the typed subset was used in association tests. Presence/absence analyses assumed roughly uniform sequencing depth across donors, an assumption that may not hold. Assigning TCR associations to individual alleles was difficult when HLA alleles, especially DR and DQ, strongly co-occurred.

Library method: the immunoSEQ multiplex PCR assay. The multiplex PCR relied on a mix of 60 forward primers for TCR Vbeta segments and 13 reverse primers for TCR Jbeta segments. A multiplex PCR assay on genomic DNA amplified the CDR3 region of rearranged TCR beta genes. On the Illumina HiSeq System, the amplified TCR beta libraries were sequenced as 87-base-pair reads. Per the source publication's procedure: A later analysis counted approximately 84 million unique TCR beta chains across the 550 to 700 repertoires, and some 12 million of these chains were shared by at least two donors. A nearest-neighbor algorithm error-corrected the raw reads and collapsed the reads into unique sequences, merging closely related sequences to remove PCR and sequencing errors. Alignment of CDR3 sequences to IMGT reference sequences was used to assign V, D and J gene segments. For a sequence to be retained, a match of at least six nucleotides was required to both a V gene segment and a J gene segment. Rearrangements were classified as productive when the CDR3 lacked stop codons and remained in frame with V and J, and all other rearrangements were classified as non-productive. Following IMGT convention, CDR3 was defined as the stretch from the second conserved V-encoded cysteine up to the conserved J-encoded phenylalanine. The earlier analysis of fewer than 700 of the donors excluded sequences that lacked an unambiguous match to a single V gene segment. In an earlier analysis of several hundred of the donors, a V segment was called functional when productive rearrangements were above 56.7%, and segregating when the standard deviation between donors exceeded 5%. A statistical classification framework was built for diagnosing cytomegalovirus status from the catalog of TCR beta chain sequences. A later analysis assigned V and J genes by comparing TCR nucleotide sequences with IMGT/GENE-DB human TR gene sequences. The TCRdist pipeline was used in a later analysis to assign CDR3 sequences and most-parsimonious VDJ recombination scenarios. In a later analysis, every TCR beta chain was defined by the combination of its CDR3 amino acid sequence and its V-gene family, and reads without a unique V-gene family were dropped. As a way to deal with suspected cross-contamination and a sequencing artifact, a later analysis dropped roughly 600 nucleotide sequences that were highly shared and had low generation probability. For each public chain, a later analysis derived a clonal expansion index from normalized ranks of inferred template counts within each repertoire. In a later analysis, generation probabilities were computed using a VDJ recombination model fitted to out-of-frame rearrangements, and the results were checked against IGoR. In a later analysis, hypergeometric tests were used to score TCR-TCR, TCR-HLA and TCR-CMV co-occurrence, with a repertoire-size bias correction applied to TCR pairs. False discovery rates were estimated in a later analysis by permuting HLA or CMV assignments 20 times. In a later analysis, co-occurring TCRs were grouped using DBSCAN, and TCRdist sequence similarity was added for clustering within HLA-allele-positive subsets. Repertoires with fewer than 30,000 or more than 120,000 public chains were left out of co-occurrence clustering, as were about 5 repertoires with anomalous nucleotide sharing. Drawn from immuneACCESS, this table holds only the in-frame rearrangements with V and J called that TCRdb kept. Clones are partly lost; checked studies trace under half to an unresolved V gene and leave the rest unexplained. V and J calls and clone size are copied from that table; D and trimming were computed from the DNA. The sample table on file contains over 45,000 clones. Together, the top ten hold approximately 2.1% of the sample.

In total, roughly 670 healthy bone marrow donors made up the cohort. At the time of sampling, all cohort members were nominally healthy, though unrecorded immune exposures were likely present. The donor was CMV seronegative and was included in the group of about 400 seronegative cohort members. Each donor provided a peripheral blood sample, and peripheral blood mononuclear cells were used for TCR beta sequencing. The Qiagen DNeasy Blood Extraction Kit was used to extract genomic DNA from the blood cell samples. Concerning this clone: Its binding antigen is unknown. At one boundary the junction diverges from the germline segment, which might be a read error.

The sample comprised PBMCs. This TCR came from a young woman in good health and CMV-seronegative.

This receptor carries the CDR3 CGVDFETVNYGYTF. Here is the DNA: TGCGGCGTTGACTTCGAGACAGTTAACTATGGCTACACCTTC. The chain is made from TRBV29-1 and TRBJ1-2; a weak D assignment points to TRBD1 (5 bases agree). According to the germline V gene, CDR1 reads SQVTM and CDR2 reads ANQGSEA. The CDR3 spans 14 residues, from the cysteine through the phenylalanine. CDR3 DNA only is kept here, 42 bases in frame from base 1.